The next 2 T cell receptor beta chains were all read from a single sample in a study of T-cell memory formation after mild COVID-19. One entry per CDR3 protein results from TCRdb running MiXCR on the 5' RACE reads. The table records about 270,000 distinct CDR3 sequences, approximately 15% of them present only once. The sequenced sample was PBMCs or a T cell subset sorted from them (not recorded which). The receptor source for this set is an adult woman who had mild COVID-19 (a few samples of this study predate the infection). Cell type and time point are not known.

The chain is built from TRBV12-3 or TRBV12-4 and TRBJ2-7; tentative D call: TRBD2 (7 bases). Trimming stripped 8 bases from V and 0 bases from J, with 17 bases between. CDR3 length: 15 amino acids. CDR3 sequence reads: CASRRGGGPSYEQYF. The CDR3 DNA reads TGTGCCAGCCGTAGGGGGGGAGGGCCCTCCTACGAGCAGTACTTC.

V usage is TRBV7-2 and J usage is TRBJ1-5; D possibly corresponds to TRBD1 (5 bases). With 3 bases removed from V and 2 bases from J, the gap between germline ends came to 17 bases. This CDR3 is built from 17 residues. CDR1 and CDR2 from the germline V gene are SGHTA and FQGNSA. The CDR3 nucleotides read TGTGCCAGCAGCTTTCAAGGTGGGGGGATAGGCAATCAGCCCCAGCATTTT. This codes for CASSFQGGGIGNQPQHF.